This T cell receptor (beta chain) appears in the sequencing data of a study of CD8+CD57+ T cells in acquired aplastic anemia. Study-wide background: The DNA of sorted CD4+ and CD8+ cells averaged roughly 3 ug.

Both TCR beta VDJ combination and CDR3 sequence profiling were carried out. Genomic DNA was the template for this profiling. TCRdb called the reads again in MiXCR, with one record for every CDR3 protein. Of about 420,000 distinct CDR3 sequences in the sample, 65% to 75% were seen once. Regarding this clonotype: Relative to the germline gene, one junction end is altered; a read error may explain this.

The sequenced sample was sorted CD4+, CD8+, or CD8+CD57+ T cells (not recorded which) from PBMCs. This receptor was taken from a human donor in good health, serving as a control.

The CDR3 is CASSLDGAGSYEQF. The CDR3 nucleotides are TGTGCCAGCAGCTTGGACGGCGCCGGATCCTACGAGCAGTTC. This chain connects TRBV7-9 to TRBJ1-2; D ambiguous. The CDR3 is 14 residues long. Germline assignment: CDR1 SEHNR and CDR2 FQNEAQ (reference sequence).